The source of this T cell receptor (beta chain) is a study of blood T cell repertoires in COVID-19. In the study overall: Sites in the United States, Italy and Spain provided acute and convalescent COVID-19 samples.

Sequencing used immunoSEQ multiplex PCR; TCRdb keeps in-frame clones, though not all of them. The sample yields about 270,000 clones, 65% to 90% seen once. The sequence was obtained from a human donor in a cohort sampled during active COVID-19. Input material: peripheral blood.

The CDR3 sequence is CASSPPSGRAGETYNEQFF. CDR3 coding DNA: TGTGCCAGTAGTCCTCCTAGCGGGAGGGCCGGCGAAACCTACAATGAGCAGTTCTTC. The chain is built from TRBV19 and TRBJ2-1, with 12 bases matching TRBD2. CDR1 LNHDA and CDR2 SQIVND come from the germline V gene (reference sequence). This CDR3 is built from 19 residues. Trimming took 5 bases from V and 2 from J; bases not matched to a gene: 13.